The entry that follows covers one T cell receptor beta chain sequence. This clone was recorded only once. Its antigen is unknown. Nothing much larger sits one base from this clone, and base qualities are not available. This record comes from a study of shared clonotypes between healthy human individuals (dated by TCRdb to 2018 to 2021). Some background on the complete study: A couple of women and a few men aged 18 to 49 years were included in the cohort. Each donor's leukapheresis produced roughly between roughly 0.9 and 9 billion PBMCs. To increase sequencing depth and limit assay-specific biases, different laboratories used diverse techniques to prepare libraries and sequence TCR repertoires. For each donor, CD4 naive and CD4 memory were each run on three plates, CD8 naive on two plates, and CD8 memory on one plate. To estimate repertoire size and how much clonotype sharing occurs between individuals, the study deeply sequenced the blood TCR repertoires of five or six healthy adults. On the study overall, not on this receptor specifically: Larger estimated clonotype richness was generally found for naive subsets than for memory subsets. Sampling was restricted to blood, and TCR repertoires in tissues likely differ from the TCR repertoires found in blood. Even with the large sequencing depth, rarefaction of the sorted-subset datasets indicated that sequencing was incomplete. When a few donors were compared, the shared fraction of clonotypes was around 5% for naive CD4, about 4% for naive CD8, roughly 2.3% for memory CD4, and 0.35% to 0.4% for memory CD8. Because the study included a small number of donors, the genetic and exposure-history diversity represented was limited. Clonotypes shared by all four sorted-subset donors showed higher generation probabilities than non-shared clonotypes. Pairwise subsampling indicated that sequencing depth was expected to affect the degree of clonotype sharing among donors.

Using the deep immunoSEQ assay, TCR CDR3 regions were amplified from genomic DNA by multiplex PCR. Genomic DNA extracted from each cell subset was distributed evenly over all wells of several immunoSEQ 96-well plates, and each plate served as one replicate. For sorted subsets, around 200 ng genomic DNA, equal to about 30,000 T cell genomes, was loaded into each replicate PCR. Purified libraries were quantified with a Qubit 3.0 fluorometer, sized on a Bioanalyzer 2100, and re-quantified with the KAPA Library Quantification kit. A separate single-read 150-cycle Illumina NextSeq 550 flow cell was used to sequence each immunoSEQ 96-well plate. The authors' pipeline ran thus. The immunoSEQ output contained only junctional sequences without quality scores, so filtering could not match that applied to full-length reads. Sequences were annotated with PyIR, a Python wrapper for IgBLAST v1.9, and V/J genes and CDR3 were assigned using IMGT germline references. Reads were filtered out if the reads had weak V/J assignments (E-value above 1e-6), no CDR3, stop codons, out-of-frame junctions, or ambiguous translated residues. V3J clonotypes were defined as sequences sharing the same inferred V gene, J gene, and CDR3 amino acid sequence. To compute the percentage overlap between repertoires, the number of shared unique clonotypes was divided by the size of the smaller repertoire. RTK rarefaction, the Chao1 estimator, and Recon v2.1 estimates of unobserved clonotypes were used to assess repertoire richness. Generation probabilities were computed with OLGA for all TCRbeta clonotypes obtained by the gDNA method from four donors. As stored in TCRdb, this immuneACCESS dataset retains in-frame rearrangements with V and J assigned. A fraction of the clones does not appear; measured against another copy, unresolved V genes explain less than half of the discrepancy, and the remainder lacks a known reason. V, J and clone size were drawn from that table, and D and trimming were deduced from the DNA. Here the sample has about 2.1 million clones; 93% occur a single time. Of the sample, approximately 1.7% falls within the top ten clones.

The CDR3, from cysteine to phenylalanine, totals 17 residues. The read is trimmed to its CDR3 DNA, 51 bases read in frame from base 1. Unmatched junction bases come to 8, with V trimmed by 0 bases and J by 4 bases. Taken from the germline V gene (reference sequence), the CDR1 and CDR2 loops are MNHEY and SMNVEV. CD8 naive samples were CD45RO-negative cells positively selected for CCR7, giving a CD45RA+CCR7+ population that excluded TemRA cells. Donors were healthy HIV-negative adults with no recently reported acute infections or vaccinations. All donors were Caucasian adults living in Nashville, Tennessee, USA. After blood collection by leukapheresis, PBMCs were isolated using Ficoll-Histopaque density gradient centrifugation and then cryopreserved in the vapor phase of liquid nitrogen. Purity and quantity of every magnetically sorted T cell population were checked by analytical flow cytometry. Genomic DNA was isolated from each sorted fraction and quantified by UV absorbance on a Nanodrop 2000c.

This receptor was identified in a man between 18 and 35 years old in good health. Some clones in this sample may be carry-over from other donors' samples. The sample comprised naive CD8+ T cells from PBMCs. Per the publication, the cell subset or site label means: CD45RA+CCR7+. The chain is encoded by TRBV27 joined to TRBJ2-1; TRBD1 fits 8 bases in the junction. The nucleotide sequence is given as TGTGCCAGCAGTTTATCACCGGACAGGGAGGAATACAATGAGCAGTTCTTC. This is translated as CASSLSPDREEYNEQFF.